These 12 T cell receptor beta chains share one sample of origin, sequenced in a study of blood T cell repertoires in COVID-19. Clones were read by immunoSEQ multiplex PCR, and TCRdb kept only the in-frame ones, dropping some. The sample contains about 36,000 clones, roughly 77% of which appear only once. Sequenced sample: peripheral blood. The receptors come from a human donor in a cohort sampled during active or convalescent COVID-19. The donor label of this sample is uncertain.

The chain uses TRBV7-9 and TRBJ1-2; 7 bases agree with TRBD1. V shed 1 base, J shed 7 bases, and the junction held 9 bases outside the gene matches. Germline V gives CDR1 SEHNR, CDR2 FQNEAQ (reference sequence). The CDR3 extends over 15 amino acids. The chain's CDR3 is CASSLDRDSLSGYTF. The CDR3 nucleotides are TGTGCCAGCAGCTTAGACCGGGACAGTCTATCTGGCTACACCTTC.

CDR3 in DNA: TGCAGCGTGGGACTAGCGGGAGGTTTGGAGACCCAGTACTTC. Its protein is CSVGLAGGLETQYF. The chain carries TRBV29-1 and TRBJ2-5; 15 nucleotides match TRBD2. Germline-derived CDR1 and CDR2 are SQVTM and ANQGSEA. The CDR3 has 14 residues. V lost 6 bases to trimming and J lost 5 bases; unmatched junction nucleotides: 4.

The chain recombines TRBV5-5 with TRBJ1-2; D gene uncertain. Trimming shortened V by 2 bases and J by 5 bases, and 16 bases separated the two germline ends. Germline V gene lookup returns CDR1 SGHKS and CDR2 YYEKEE (reference sequence). There are 15 residues in the CDR3. CDR3 sequence: CASSFLDRNGYGYTF. CDR3 nucleotides: TGTGCCAGCAGCTTTTTAGATCGAAACGGGTATGGCTACACCTTC.

The chain is built from TRBV18 and TRBJ2-5; possibly TRBD1 for D (5 bases). CDR1 and CDR2 from the germline V gene are KGHSH and LQKENI. The V and J ends lost 3 bases and 5 bases respectively, with 16 bases between them. The CDR3 totals 15 residues. The CDR3 region is CASSPIGARGETQYF. In nucleotides, the CDR3 is TGTGCCAGCTCACCGATTGGGGCACGCGGCGAGACCCAGTACTTC.

J is TRBJ2-7 and V is TRBV20-1; possible D gene TRBD1, 6 bases. CDR3 length: 11 amino acids. V was pared by 3 bases and J by 4 bases, with 7 bases between. Germline assignment: CDR1 DFQATT and CDR2 SNEGSKA (reference sequence). The CDR3 DNA reads as TGCAGTGCTAGGGGGGCGTACGAGCAGTACTTC. The encoded protein is CSARGAYEQYF.

The gene calls are TRBV5-6 and TRBJ2-7; 9 bases are shared with TRBD1. This CDR3 has 16 amino acids. With 6 bases clipped from V and 3 bases from J, the junction kept 13 bases outside the gene matches. The V gene's germline CDR1 is SGHDT and CDR2 YYEEEE. The CDR3 DNA reads as TGTGCCAGCACCCAACCGGGACAGGGTACCTACTACGAGCAGTACTTC. This gives the protein CASTQPGQGTYYEQYF.

The chain has TRBV9 and TRBJ2-7, with 14 positions matching TRBD2. CDR3 length: 16 amino acids. Germline values: CDR1 SGDLS, CDR2 YYNGEE. V lost 0 bases to trimming and J lost 7 bases; unmatched junction nucleotides: 6. As DNA, the CDR3 is TGTGCCAGCAGCGTAGGCGGACTAGCGGGAGGTGAAGAGCAGTACTTC. Translation gives CASSVGGLAGGEEQYF.

The chain couples TRBV3-1 (or the pseudogene TRBV3-2) to TRBJ1-5; D uncertain. Trimming took 1 base from V and 3 from J, leaving 7 bases between them. The germline V gene encodes CDR1 LGHDT and CDR2 YNNKEL (reference sequence). This CDR3 comprises 14 residues. The CDR3 bases are TGTGCCAGCAGCCAAGGACGGGTCAATCAGCCCCAGCATTTT. This translates into CASSQGRVNQPQHF.

V is TRBV5-1 and J is TRBJ2-2, with 11 bases aligning to TRBD2. The CDR3 is 16 amino acids. The germline CDR1 and CDR2 sequences are SGHRS and YFSETQ. Trimming at V came to 3 bases and at J to 6 bases, leaving 7 bases not matched to a gene. The CDR3 region has the DNA TGCGCCAGCAGCTGGGACGGGACTAGCGGACCCGGGGAGCTGTTTTTT. It specifies CASSWDGTSGPGELFF.

CDR3 DNA: TGTGCCAGCTCACCATCCCATTCCTACAATGAGCAGTTCTTC. This codes for CASSPSHSYNEQFF. The chain carries TRBV18 and TRBJ2-1, with D unresolved. The CDR3 contains 14 residues. CDR1 and CDR2 from the germline V gene are KGHSH and LQKENI. V was shortened by 2 bases and J by 1 base, with 6 bases between the two germline ends.

The rearrangement uses TRBV7-2 and TRBJ2-4; possibly TRBD2 for D (5 bases). CDR1 SGHTA and CDR2 FQGNSA come from the germline V gene. This CDR3 comprises 17 residues. Between the trimmed V and J ends, which lost 5 bases and 1 base, there was a span of 18 bases. For the CDR3, the DNA is TGTGCCAGCAGCCCTGACTATTACCCCGAGGCCAAAAACATTCAGTACTTC. Translating it yields CASSPDYYPEAKNIQYF.

V is TRBV7-9 and J is TRBJ1-1; a possible D gene is TRBD1 (5 bases). CDR1 is SEHNR and CDR2 is FQNEAQ in the germline V gene (reference sequence). With 4 bases removed from V and 4 bases from J, the gap between germline ends came to 13 bases. This CDR3 has 14 amino acids. CDR3 amino acids: CASSSPHRSTEAFF. CDR3 bases: TGTGCCAGCAGCTCCCCCCACAGGAGCACTGAAGCTTTCTTT.